One and the same sample provided the 21 T cell receptor beta chains below, sequenced in a study of T-cell reconstitution after alpha-beta-depleted transplantation in children. The TCRbeta library incorporated unique molecular identifiers. One entry per CDR3 protein results from TCRdb running MiXCR on the PCR reads. The table has about 230,000 distinct CDR3 sequences, 9.7% seen once. Sequences were derived from PBMCs from the stem cell graft donor, sampled from the stem cell graft. Every receptor here comes from a human donor who donated a stem cell graft to a child with SCID.

This clonotype has at least ten counts. The V gene is TRBV20-1, the J gene TRBJ1-1, with a possible D match to TRBD1 (6 bases). Trimming took off 5 bases at V and 6 bases at J, with 13 bases between the two ends. The germline V gene has CDR1 DFQATT and CDR2 SNEGSKA (reference sequence). The CDR3 extends over 12 amino acids. The CDR3 sequence: CSAYQGMAEAFF. DNA for the CDR3: TGCAGTGCTTACCAGGGGATGGCTGAAGCTTTCTTT.

This clonotype was seen only a few times. The chain uses TRBV5-1 and TRBJ2-1; D is perhaps TRBD1 or TRBD2 (5 bases each). Germline V gene data show CDR1 as SGHRS and CDR2 as YFSETQ. This CDR3 has 18 amino acids. V lost 1 base to trimming and J lost 1 base, with 18 bases between them. Written as DNA, the CDR3 is TGCGCCAGCAGCTTGTCAGGGCGAGGGATGAGATCCTACAATGAGCAGTTCTTC. Its translation is CASSLSGRGMRSYNEQFF. The variable domain in full, with the rest retrieved from reference TRBV5-1 and TRBJ2-1, is KAGVTQTPRYLIKTRGQQVTLSCSPISGHRSVSWYQQTPGQGLQFLFEYFSETQRNKGNFPGRFSGRQFSNSRSEMNVSTLELGDSALYLCASSLSGRGMRSYNEQFFGPGTRLTVL.

This clonotype was seen ten or more times. The chain recombines TRBV28 with TRBJ2-3, with 10 positions matching TRBD2. Germline values: CDR1 MDHEN, CDR2 SYDVKM. The junction had 13 bases not matched to a gene; V was cut back by 2 bases and J by 14 bases. This CDR3 is built from 15 residues. The chain's CDR3 is CASSLASGGNYLRYF. CDR3 DNA sequence: TGTGCCAGCAGTTTAGCTAGCGGGGGCAACTACCTGCGGTATTTT.

This clonotype has just a few counts. The chain recombines TRBV4-1 with TRBJ2-2; TRBD2 matches 7 bases. Germline CDR1 reads MGHRA; CDR2 reads YSYEKL. J was trimmed by 1 base and V by 0 bases; bases with no gene match: 5. CDR3 length: 17 amino acids. CDR3: CASSQDGGGGNTGELFF. CDR3 nucleotides: TGCGCCAGCAGCCAAGATGGAGGCGGGGGGAACACCGGGGAGCTGTTTTTT.

This clonotype was recorded many times. The chain links TRBV2 to TRBJ2-1, with D possibly matching TRBD2 (5 bases). Per the germline V gene, CDR1 is SNHLY and CDR2 is FYNNEI. The CDR3 covers 16 residues. V lost 5 bases and J 1 base, leaving 15 bases between the germline ends. The CDR3 region has the DNA TGTGCCAGCAGTAGCCAGGACGGGGATTCCTACAATGAGCAGTTCTTC. Amino acid sequence: CASSSQDGDSYNEQFF.

This chain joins TRBV20-1 and TRBJ2-3; TRBD2 matches at 8 bases. Germline-derived CDR1 and CDR2 are DFQATT and SNEGSKA (reference sequence). V lost 2 bases, J lost 3 bases, and 4 bases stayed unmatched. CDR3 length: 14 amino acids. CDR3 region: CSARLPGGTDTQYF. In DNA form, the CDR3 reads TGCAGTGCTAGATTGCCGGGGGGGACAGATACGCAGTATTTT.

This clonotype was seen at least ten times. The chain combines TRBV20-1 with TRBJ2-7; the D call may be TRBD1 or TRBD2 (5 bases each). The V gene lost 3 bases and the J gene lost 0 bases, with 12 bases spanning the gap. The CDR3 sequence is 14 residues long. Germline values: CDR1 DFQATT, CDR2 SNEGSKA (reference sequence). The CDR3 here is CSARRAGISYEQYF. CDR3 sequence (DNA): TGCAGTGCTAGGAGGGCAGGGATCTCCTACGAGCAGTACTTC.

The genes are TRBV20-1 and TRBJ1-1; no firm D call. V lost 0 bases to trimming and J lost 0 bases, with 11 bases between them. The CDR3 loop spans 15 amino acids. Germline V lookup: CDR1 DFQATT, CDR2 SNEGSKA (reference sequence). The CDR3 loop reads CSARDLAALNTEAFF. CDR3 nucleotide sequence: TGCAGTGCTAGAGATCTCGCAGCCTTGAACACTGAAGCTTTCTTT.

This clonotype came up many times. The chain combines TRBV20-1 with TRBJ2-4; 7 nucleotides agree with TRBD1. The CDR3 runs to 14 residues. CDR1 and CDR2 (germline): DFQATT, SNEGSKA (reference sequence). Germline trimming cut 6 bases from V and 4 bases from J; bases unmatched to any gene: 9. The CDR3 coding sequence is TGCAGTGCCCCTCGAGGGACAGCTAAAAACATTCAGTACTTC. Protein: CSAPRGTAKNIQYF.

This clonotype showed up many times. The chain couples TRBV3-1 to TRBJ1-1; D perhaps matches TRBD1 (6 bases). The CDR3 is made up of 16 amino acids. V was pared by 1 base and J by 1 base, with 13 bases between. Germline CDR1 reads LGHDT; CDR2 reads YNNKEL (reference sequence). CDR3 region: CASSQGLGASNTEAFF. In DNA form, the CDR3 reads TGTGCCAGCAGCCAAGGGTTGGGGGCCTCGAACACTGAAGCTTTCTTT.

This clonotype occurred many times. The chain is built from TRBV5-1 and TRBJ2-3; 9 nucleotides align to TRBD2. V gave up 0 bases and J gave up 4 bases; unmatched junction bases: 6. This CDR3 has 16 residues. Germline V gene sequence: CDR1 SGHRS, CDR2 YFSETQ. As DNA, the CDR3 is TGCGCCAGCAGCTTGGTTGGCGGGGGGGCCTCAGATACGCAGTATTTT. This encodes CASSLVGGGASDTQYF.

In this sample, this clonotype turned up many times. The genes are TRBV14 and TRBJ2-7, with TRBD2 identical over 13 bases. Losses at the gene ends were 2 bases for V and 4 bases for J; bases not matched to a gene: 2. The CDR3 runs to 15 residues. The germline gives CDR1 SGHDN, CDR2 FVKESK. The CDR3 DNA reads as TGTGCCAGCAGCCAATGGACTAGCGGGGGATACGAGCAGTACTTC. As protein: CASSQWTSGGYEQYF.

The chain recombines TRBV5-6 with TRBJ2-7; possibly TRBD1 or TRBD2 for D (5 bases each). Germline assignment: CDR1 SGHDT and CDR2 YYEEEE. The CDR3 extends over 14 amino acids. Trimming removed 4 bases at V and 1 base at J, with 12 bases between. Here the CDR3 DNA reads TGTGCCAGCAGCCCGGGGCTCCGGTCCTACGAGCAGTACTTC. This gives the protein CASSPGLRSYEQYF.

This clonotype was recorded many times. The rearrangement joins TRBV7-8 to TRBJ2-7; D remains ambiguous. The germline V gene encodes CDR1 SGHVS and CDR2 FQNEAQ. This CDR3 spans 14 amino acids. Trimming stripped 1 base from V and 6 bases from J, with 13 bases between. CDR3 DNA: TGTGCCAGCAGCTTAGGACCTACCCTTGGCGAGCAGTACTTC. It specifies CASSLGPTLGEQYF.

This clonotype was seen only a few times. This chain links TRBV15 with TRBJ2-1, with 13 bases matching TRBD2. J was trimmed by 1 base and V by 4 bases; bases with no gene match: 4. The CDR3 spans 17 residues. Per germline, CDR1 LNHNV and CDR2 YYDKDF (reference sequence). CDR3 coding DNA: TGTGCCACCAGCAAGACTAGCGGGGGGACGTCCTACAATGAGCAGTTCTTC. It encodes CATSKTSGGTSYNEQFF.

In this sample, this clonotype turned up many times. CDR3 sequence: CASSLAGSGHLKGKTQYF. As DNA, the CDR3 is TGTGCCAGCAGCTTAGCAGGGAGTGGTCACCTTAAGGGGAAGACCCAGTACTTC. This chain uses TRBV7-8 with TRBJ2-5; D could derive from TRBD1 or TRBD2 (5 bases each). CDR1 SGHVS and CDR2 FQNEAQ come from the germline V gene. The CDR3 length is 18 residues. The germline V and J ends were trimmed by 0 bases and 6 bases, with 23 bases remaining between them.

This clonotype was counted between two and nine times. This chain links TRBV5-1 with TRBJ1-1; D is undetermined. The germline V and J ends were trimmed by 0 bases and 3 bases, with 15 bases remaining between them. In germline, CDR1 is SGHRS, CDR2 YFSETQ. There are 16 residues in the CDR3. CDR3 coding DNA: TGCGCCAGCAGCTTGGGGGCGGGATTCGAGGACACTGAAGCTTTCTTT. It encodes CASSLGAGFEDTEAFF.

In regard to this clonotype: This may arise from a read error, as a much more abundant clone is one base away. V and J are TRBV20-1 and TRBJ1-1, with D unclear. The germline V gene encodes CDR1 DFQATT and CDR2 SNEGSKA (reference sequence). Trimming took 5 bases from V and 5 from J, leaving 15 bases between them. The CDR3 covers 13 residues. CDR3: CSAQIGPKTEAFF. CDR3 bases: TGCAGTGCTCAAATAGGCCCGAAAACTGAAGCTTTCTTT.

This clonotype has a count of ten or more. The chain employs TRBV29-1 and TRBJ1-1; D gene unclear. Trimming shortened V by 4 bases and J by 0 bases, and 6 bases separated the two germline ends. CDR3 length: 12 amino acids. CDR1 SQVTM and CDR2 ANQGSEA come from the germline V gene. The CDR3 spells CSVAMMNTEAFF. DNA for the CDR3: TGCAGCGTTGCGATGATGAACACTGAAGCTTTCTTT. The whole variable domain, remainder taken from reference TRBV29-1 and TRBJ1-1, is SAVISQKPSRDICQRGTSLTIQCQVDSQVTMMFWYRQQPGQSLTLIATANQGSEATYESGFVIDKFPISRPNLTFSTLTVSNMSPEDSSIYLCSVAMMNTEAFFGQGTRLTVV.

This clonotype was observed at least ten times. CDR3 DNA: TGCGCCAGCAGCCTTTACCGCGGGTCATCTAGCTCTGGGGCCAACGTCCTGACTTTC. Translating gives CASSLYRGSSSSGANVLTF. The chain uses TRBV5-1 and TRBJ2-6; D is possibly TRBD2 (5 bases). The CDR3 covers 19 residues. V shed 4 bases and J shed 0 bases, with 20 bases lying between them. Germline CDR1 is SGHRS and CDR2 is YFSETQ.

This clonotype showed up many times. The chain employs TRBV7-9 and TRBJ2-5; unclear D gene. The CDR3 totals 15 residues. From germline, CDR1 is SEHNR and CDR2 FQNEAQ (reference sequence). Trimming left V 4 bases short and J 4 bases short, with 16 bases between. CDR3 bases: TGTGCCAGCAGCTCAAGCACTGGGTTCGGAGAGACCCAGTACTTC. It codes for CASSSSTGFGETQYF.